The 16 T cell receptor beta chains reported below all come from one sample, sequenced in a study of control samples from healthy donors and cancer patients (dated by TCRdb to the early 2020s). Library method: the immunoSEQ multiplex PCR assay. TCRdb retrieved this table from immuneACCESS and kept in-frame rearrangements only. Not all clones are present; in checked studies, unresolved V genes account for under half, and no reason is known for the remainder. The sample has more than 85,000 clones on record, 83% of them singletons. Jointly, the top ten make up less than 15% of the sample. The sample comprised blood. Receptors originate from a woman aged 45-59 years in good health.

The V call is TRBV5-1, the J call TRBJ2-2; D ambiguous. Germline CDR1 SGHRS, CDR2 YFSETQ. Between the trimmed V and J ends, which lost 0 bases and 1 base, there was a span of 7 bases. CDR3 length: 15 amino acids. CDR3 protein: CASSLDPGNTGELFF. Here the CDR3 DNA reads TGCGCCAGCAGCTTGGATCCAGGGAACACCGGGGAGCTGTTTTTT.

The V call is TRBV11-2, the J call TRBJ1-4; D is unresolved. Germline V CDR1 and CDR2: SGHAT, FQNNGV. V gave up 1 base and J gave up 7 bases, with 1 base separating them. The CDR3 is 11 residues long. CDR3 sequence reads: CASSLGEKLFF. The CDR3 DNA is TGTGCCAGCAGCTTAGGTGAAAAACTGTTTTTT.

The V and J genes are TRBV7-2 and TRBJ1-5, with a weak D call TRBD1 (5 bases). The CDR3 consists of 15 residues. Trimming left V 1 base short and J 0 bases short, with 7 bases between. In germline, CDR1 is SGHTA, CDR2 FQGNSA. The CDR3 nucleotides are TGTGCCAGCAGCTTAGTGGGGCCTAGCAATCAGCCCCAGCATTTT. Amino acids: CASSLVGPSNQPQHF.

The chain joins TRBV27 to TRBJ1-2, with D hard to call. V lost 6 bases and J 5 bases, leaving 16 bases between the germline ends. Germline V gene sequence: CDR1 MNHEY, CDR2 SMNVEV (reference sequence). This CDR3 comprises 14 residues. The CDR3 DNA follows: TGTGCCAGCAGGCTGGCAGGTGAAGGGTATGGCTACACCTTC. It codes for CASRLAGEGYGYTF.

V usage is TRBV29-1 and J usage is TRBJ2-7; 9 bases align to TRBD1. Looked up from germline, CDR1 is SQVTM and CDR2 is ANQGSEA. The CDR3 contains 15 residues. The junction had 6 bases not matched to a gene; V was cut back by 1 base and J by 2 bases. This CDR3 is CSVEVRDREAYEQYF. CDR3 nucleotide sequence: TGCAGCGTTGAAGTTAGGGACAGGGAGGCCTACGAGCAGTACTTC.

Only one count was recorded for this clone. The CDR3 protein is CASSIAGTNTEAFF. The CDR3 DNA follows: TGTGCCAGTAGTATAGCGGGGACGAACACTGAAGCTTTCTTT. The chain links TRBV19 to TRBJ1-1, with D possibly TRBD1 on 5 matching bases. The CDR3 runs to 14 residues. V shed 1 base and J shed 1 base, with 7 bases lying between them. Germline loops: CDR1 LNHDA, CDR2 SQIVND (reference sequence).

The V and J genes are TRBV18 and TRBJ2-1; TRBD2 aligns across 9 bases. With 5 bases clipped from V and 4 bases from J, the junction kept 3 bases outside the gene matches. CDR3 length: 14 amino acids. Germline V gene data show CDR1 as KGHSH and CDR2 as LQKENI. For the CDR3, the DNA is TGTGCCAGCTCAACGGGACTAGCTTACAATGAGCAGTTCTTC. Translation gives CASSTGLAYNEQFF.

The sample holds one count of this clone. The gene calls are TRBV5-5 and TRBJ2-5; a weak D match, TRBD1 (5 bases). Per germline, CDR1 SGHKS and CDR2 YYEKEE (reference sequence). CDR3 length: 15 residues. Trimming pared 4 bases from V and 1 base from J, leaving 14 bases between. The chain's CDR3 is CASSLVEDSQETQYF. CDR3 nucleotide sequence: TGTGCCAGCAGCCTTGTTGAAGACAGCCAAGAGACCCAGTACTTC.

This clone was picked up a small number of times. The chain couples TRBV2 to TRBJ1-4; 9 positions match TRBD1. Unmatched junction bases numbered 8, after V lost 7 bases and J lost 2 bases. Germline assignment: CDR1 SNHLY and CDR2 FYNNEI. This CDR3 has 16 amino acids. The CDR3 region has the DNA TGTGCCAGCAATGGACAGGGGTCGTCGACTAATGAAAAACTGTTTTTT. Protein product: CASNGQGSSTNEKLFF.

V usage is TRBV11-3 and J usage is TRBJ1-1; D possibly corresponds to TRBD1 (6 bases). The CDR3 covers 13 residues. CDR1 SGHNT and CDR2 YENEEA come from the germline V gene. Trimming took off 1 base at V and 6 bases at J, with 9 bases between the two ends. The CDR3 DNA follows: TGTGCCAGCAGCTTAGGGGGGCAGGCTGAAGCTTTCTTT. Protein product: CASSLGGQAEAFF.

The CDR3 DNA reads as TGTGCCTGGAGCGGCAGGGGAATCGCCGGGGAGCTGTTTTTT. Its translation is CAWSGRGIAGELFF. This sequence joins TRBV30 and TRBJ2-2, with a possible D match to TRBD1 (6 bases). Trimming stripped 3 bases from V and 6 bases from J, with 14 bases between. In germline, CDR1 is GTSNPN, CDR2 SVGIG (reference sequence). CDR3 size: 14 residues.

The V gene is TRBV7-2, the J gene TRBJ2-2, with 10 bases that match TRBD1. This CDR3 is 16 amino acids long. In germline, CDR1 is SGHTA, CDR2 FQGNSA. J lost 10 bases, V lost 5 bases, and 13 bases had no gene match. This CDR3 is CASSTISTGGRSELFF. The CDR3 DNA reads as TGTGCCAGCAGCACGATATCGACAGGGGGCAGGTCGGAGCTGTTTTTT.

The genes are TRBV3-1 (or the pseudogene TRBV3-2) and TRBJ2-1, with 12 bases aligning to TRBD2. Germline-derived CDR1 and CDR2 are LGHDT and YNNKEL (reference sequence). V shed 1 base and J 7 bases; nucleotides not matched to a gene: 11. The CDR3 runs to 18 residues. CDR3 DNA sequence: TGTGCCAGCAGCCAAGGCCCTGATCTAGCGGGGGGGCTGAATGAGCAGTTCTTC. The encoded protein is CASSQGPDLAGGLNEQFF.

This rearrangement joins TRBV12-5 to TRBJ1-5; D is unclear. This CDR3 has 18 amino acids. The V end lost 1 base, the J end lost 4 bases, and 20 bases lay between the germline ends. The germline V gene encodes CDR1 LGHNT and CDR2 FRNRAP. The CDR3 nucleotides are TGTGCTAGTGGTTTGGACCTACAAGGTGGTTCAGGTAATCAGCCCCAGCATTTT. Translated: CASGLDLQGGSGNQPQHF.

The chain has TRBV11-2 and TRBJ1-6; D is possibly TRBD1 (5 bases). The V end lost 0 bases, the J end lost 14 bases, and 17 bases lay between the germline ends. Per the germline V gene, CDR1 is SGHAT and CDR2 is FQNNGV. The CDR3 is 15 residues long. The DNA for the CDR3 is TGTGCCAGCAGCTTAGATCAGACAGCTCGGATCACCCTCCACTTT. Its translation: CASSLDQTARITLHF.

This clone has only a few counts. This rearrangement joins TRBV12-5 to TRBJ1-6, with 7 bases identical to TRBD1. The CDR3 length is 13 residues. Germline assignment: CDR1 LGHNT and CDR2 FRNRAP. V shed 10 bases, J shed 5 bases, and the junction held 5 bases outside the gene matches. CDR3 sequence reads: CATGQVDNSPLHF. The CDR3 DNA sequence: TGTGCTACCGGACAGGTGGATAATTCACCCCTCCACTTT.